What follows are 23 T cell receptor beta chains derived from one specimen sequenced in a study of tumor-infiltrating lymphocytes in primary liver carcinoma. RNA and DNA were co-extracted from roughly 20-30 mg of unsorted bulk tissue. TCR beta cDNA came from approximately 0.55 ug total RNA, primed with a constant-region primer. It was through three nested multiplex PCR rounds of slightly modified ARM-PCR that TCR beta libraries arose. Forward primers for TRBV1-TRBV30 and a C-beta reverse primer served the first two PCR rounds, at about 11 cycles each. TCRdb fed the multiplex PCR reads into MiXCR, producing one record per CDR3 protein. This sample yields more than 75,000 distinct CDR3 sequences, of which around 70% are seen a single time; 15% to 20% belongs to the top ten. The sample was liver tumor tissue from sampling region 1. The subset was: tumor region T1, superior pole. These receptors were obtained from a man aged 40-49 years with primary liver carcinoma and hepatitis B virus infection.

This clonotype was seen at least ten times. The CDR3 coding sequence is TGTGCCAGCAGCTCCGGTCCCGAGCAGTACTTC. It is translated as CASSSGPEQYF. V gene TRBV13 combines with J gene TRBJ2-7, with unresolved D. Per germline, CDR1 PRHDT and CDR2 FYEKMQ (reference sequence). The germline V and J ends were trimmed by 4 bases and 6 bases, with 7 bases remaining between them. CDR3 size: 11 residues.

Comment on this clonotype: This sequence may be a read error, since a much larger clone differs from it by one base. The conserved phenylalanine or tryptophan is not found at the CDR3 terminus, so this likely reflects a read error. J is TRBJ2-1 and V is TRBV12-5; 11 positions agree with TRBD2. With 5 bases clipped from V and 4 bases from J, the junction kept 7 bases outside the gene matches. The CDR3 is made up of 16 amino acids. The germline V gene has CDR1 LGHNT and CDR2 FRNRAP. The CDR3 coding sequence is TGTGCTAGTGGTCCCCCCGGACTAGCGGGTTACAATGAGCAGTTCCTC. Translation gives CASGPPGLAGYNEQFL.

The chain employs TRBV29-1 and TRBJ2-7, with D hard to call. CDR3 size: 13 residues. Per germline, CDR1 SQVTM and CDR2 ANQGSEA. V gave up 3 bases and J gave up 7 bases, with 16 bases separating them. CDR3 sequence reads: CSVEVSGEAEQYF. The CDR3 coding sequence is TGCAGCGTTGAGGTTTCCGGAGAGGCAGAGCAGTACTTC.

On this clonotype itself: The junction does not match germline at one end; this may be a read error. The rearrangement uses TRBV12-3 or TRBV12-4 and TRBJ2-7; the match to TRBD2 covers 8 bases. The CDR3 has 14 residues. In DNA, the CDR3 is TGTGCCAGCAGTGGTTCGCGGGGGGCAGGTGAGCAATACTTC. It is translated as CASSGSRGAGEQYF.

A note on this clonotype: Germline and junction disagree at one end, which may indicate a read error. The CDR3 DNA reads as TGTGCCAGCAGTTCTCATCTGAACACTGAAGCTGTCTTT. It yields the protein CASSSHLNTEAVF. The chain employs TRBV28 and TRBJ1-1; no clear D. Germline lookup yields CDR1 MDHEN and CDR2 SYDVKM. This CDR3 comprises 13 residues.

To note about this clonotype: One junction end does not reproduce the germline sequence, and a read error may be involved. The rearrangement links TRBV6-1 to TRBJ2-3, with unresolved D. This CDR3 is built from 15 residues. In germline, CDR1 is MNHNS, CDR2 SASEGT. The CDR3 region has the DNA TGTGCCAGCAATGAATTCGAATATAGCACAGACACGCAGTATTTT. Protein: CASNEFEYSTDTQYF.

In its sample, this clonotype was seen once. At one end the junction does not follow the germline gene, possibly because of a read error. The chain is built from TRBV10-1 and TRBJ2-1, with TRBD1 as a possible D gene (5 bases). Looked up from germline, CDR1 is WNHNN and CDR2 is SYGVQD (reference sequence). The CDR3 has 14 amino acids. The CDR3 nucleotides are TGTGCCAGCAGCGACAGAAATTCCTACAATGAGCAGTTCTTC. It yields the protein CASSDRNSYNEQFF.

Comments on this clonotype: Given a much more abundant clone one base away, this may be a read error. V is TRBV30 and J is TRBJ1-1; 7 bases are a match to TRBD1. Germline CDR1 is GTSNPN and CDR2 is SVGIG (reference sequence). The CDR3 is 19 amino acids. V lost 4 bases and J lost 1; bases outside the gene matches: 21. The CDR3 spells CAWNPSLWRPDRRNTEAFF. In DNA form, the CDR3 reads TGTGCCTGGAATCCCTCCTTGTGGAGACCGGACAGGAGGAACACTGAAGCTTTCTTT.

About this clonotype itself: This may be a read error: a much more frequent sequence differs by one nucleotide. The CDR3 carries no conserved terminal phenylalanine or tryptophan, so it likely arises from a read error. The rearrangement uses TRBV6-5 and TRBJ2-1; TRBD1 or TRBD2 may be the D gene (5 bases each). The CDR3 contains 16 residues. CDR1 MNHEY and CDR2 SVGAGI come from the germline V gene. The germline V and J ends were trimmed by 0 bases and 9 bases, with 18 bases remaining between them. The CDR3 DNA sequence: TGTGCCAGCAGTTACTCCGGGGCGATGAGGAACCCTGAGCAGTTCCTC. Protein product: CASSYSGAMRNPEQFL.

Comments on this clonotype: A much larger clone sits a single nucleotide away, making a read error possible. CDR3 in amino acids: CASSVLQVRPQHF. DNA of the CDR3: TGTGCCAGCAGTGTTCTTCAGGTCCGGCCCCAGCATTTT. J is TRBJ1-5 and V is TRBV28; D uncertain. V lost 5 bases to trimming and J lost 9 bases, with 14 bases between them. Germline CDR1 MDHEN, CDR2 SYDVKM. The CDR3 runs to 13 residues. Full variable domain (outside the CDR3, taken from reference TRBV28 and TRBJ1-5): DVKVTQSSRYLVKRTGEKVFLECVQDMDHENMFWYRQDPGLGLRLIYFSYDVKMKEKGDIPEGYSVSREKKERFSLILESASTNQTSMYLCASSVLQVRPQHFGDGTRLSIL.

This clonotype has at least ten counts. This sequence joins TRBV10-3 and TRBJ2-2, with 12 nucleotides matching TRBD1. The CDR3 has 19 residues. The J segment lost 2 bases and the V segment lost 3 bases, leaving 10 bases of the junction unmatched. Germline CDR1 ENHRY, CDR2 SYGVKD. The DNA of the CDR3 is TGTGCCATCAGTGAAAGGGGACAGGGGGCGCTTGTTAACACCGGGGAGCTGTTTTTT. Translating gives CAISERGQGALVNTGELFF.

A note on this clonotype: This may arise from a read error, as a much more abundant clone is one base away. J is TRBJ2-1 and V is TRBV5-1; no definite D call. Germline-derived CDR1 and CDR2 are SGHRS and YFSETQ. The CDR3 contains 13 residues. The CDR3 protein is CTSRSPPYNEQFF. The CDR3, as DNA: TGCACCAGCAGATCGCCCCCCTACAATGAGCAGTTCTTC. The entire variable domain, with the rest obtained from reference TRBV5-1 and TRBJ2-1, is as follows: KAGVTQTPRYLIKTRGQQVTLSCSPISGHRSVSWYQQTPGQGLQFLFEYFSETQRNKGNFPGRFSGRQFSNSRSEMNVSTLELGDSALYLCTSRSPPYNEQFFGPGTRLTVL.

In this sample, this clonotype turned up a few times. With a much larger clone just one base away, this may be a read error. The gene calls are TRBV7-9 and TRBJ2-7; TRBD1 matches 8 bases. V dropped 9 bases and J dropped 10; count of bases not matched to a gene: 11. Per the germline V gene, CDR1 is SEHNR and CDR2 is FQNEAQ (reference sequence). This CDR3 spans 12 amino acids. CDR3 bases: TGTGCCAGGAGCCCGGGACAGGAACTACAGTACTTC. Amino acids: CARSPGQELQYF.

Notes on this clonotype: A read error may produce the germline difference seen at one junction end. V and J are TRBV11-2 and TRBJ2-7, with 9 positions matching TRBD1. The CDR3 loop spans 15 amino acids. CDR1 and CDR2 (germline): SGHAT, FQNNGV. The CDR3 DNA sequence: TGTGTTAGCAGCTCTACAGGGGGCCGGAGGTACGAGAAGTACTTC. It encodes CVSSSTGGRRYEKYF.

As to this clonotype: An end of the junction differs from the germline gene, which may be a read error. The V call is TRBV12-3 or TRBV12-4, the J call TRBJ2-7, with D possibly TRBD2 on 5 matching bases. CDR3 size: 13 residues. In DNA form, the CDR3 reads TGTGCCAGCACTCGACGGGAATATTACGAGAAGTACTTC. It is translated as CASTRREYYEKYF.

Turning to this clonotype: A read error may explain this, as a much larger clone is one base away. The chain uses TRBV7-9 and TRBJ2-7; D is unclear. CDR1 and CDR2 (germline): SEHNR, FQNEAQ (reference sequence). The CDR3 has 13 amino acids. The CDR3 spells CASSLVGLYEQYF. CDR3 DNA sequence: TGTGCCAGCAGCTTGGTGGGTCTCTACGAACAGTACTTC.

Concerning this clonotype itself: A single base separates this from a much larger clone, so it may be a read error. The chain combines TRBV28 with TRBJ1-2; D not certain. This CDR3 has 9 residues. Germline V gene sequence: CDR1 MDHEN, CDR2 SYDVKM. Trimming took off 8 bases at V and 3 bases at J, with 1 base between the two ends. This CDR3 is CASDYGYTF. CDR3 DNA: TGTGCCAGCGACTATGGCTACACCTTC.

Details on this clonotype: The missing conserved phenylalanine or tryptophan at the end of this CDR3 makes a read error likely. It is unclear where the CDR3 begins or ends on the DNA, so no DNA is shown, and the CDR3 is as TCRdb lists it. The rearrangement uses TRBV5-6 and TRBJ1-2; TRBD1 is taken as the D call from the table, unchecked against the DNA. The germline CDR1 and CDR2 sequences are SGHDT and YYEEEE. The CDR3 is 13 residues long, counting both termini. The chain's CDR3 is CATSQGINYGYTI.

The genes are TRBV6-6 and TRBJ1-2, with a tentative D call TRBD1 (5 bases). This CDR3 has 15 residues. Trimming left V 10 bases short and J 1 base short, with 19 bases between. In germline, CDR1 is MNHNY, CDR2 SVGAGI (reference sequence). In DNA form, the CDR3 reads TGTGCCATCAGCCGATCAGGGCCCTTTAACTATGGCTACACCTTC. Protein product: CAISRSGPFNYGYTF.

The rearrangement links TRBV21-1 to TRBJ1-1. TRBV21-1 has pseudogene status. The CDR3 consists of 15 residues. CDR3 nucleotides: TGTGCCAGCGACAAGGGACTTATCAAAGACACTGAAGCTTTCTTT. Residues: CASDKGLIKDTEAFF.

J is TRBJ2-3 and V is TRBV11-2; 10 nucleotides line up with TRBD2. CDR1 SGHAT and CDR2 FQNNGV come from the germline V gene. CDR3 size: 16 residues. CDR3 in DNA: TGTGTTAGCAGCTTAGAGGGACTAGCGTGGGCAGATACGCAGTATTTT. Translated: CVSSLEGLAWADTQYF.

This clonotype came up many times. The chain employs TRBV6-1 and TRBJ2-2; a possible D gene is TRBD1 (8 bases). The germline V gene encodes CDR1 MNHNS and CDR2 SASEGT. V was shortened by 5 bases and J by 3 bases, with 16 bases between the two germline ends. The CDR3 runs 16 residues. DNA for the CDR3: TGTGCCAGCAGTACCTACAGGGGGAGGGACACCGGGGAGCTGTTTTTT. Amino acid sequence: CASSTYRGRDTGELFF.

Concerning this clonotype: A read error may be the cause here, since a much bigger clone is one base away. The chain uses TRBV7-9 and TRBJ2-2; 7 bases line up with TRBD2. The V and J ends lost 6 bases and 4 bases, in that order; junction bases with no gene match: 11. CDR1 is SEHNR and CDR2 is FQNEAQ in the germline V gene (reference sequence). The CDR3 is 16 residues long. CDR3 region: CASREGEGKLTGELFF. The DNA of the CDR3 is TGTGCCAGCAGAGAAGGGGAGGGCAAACTCACCGGGGAGCTGTTTTTT. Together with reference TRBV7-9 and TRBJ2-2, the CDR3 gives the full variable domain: DTGVSQNPRHKITKRGQNVTFRCDPISEHNRLYWYRQTLGQGPEFLTYFQNEAQLEKSRLLSDRFSAERPKGSFSTLEIQRTEQGDSAMYLCASREGEGKLTGELFFGEGSRLTVL.